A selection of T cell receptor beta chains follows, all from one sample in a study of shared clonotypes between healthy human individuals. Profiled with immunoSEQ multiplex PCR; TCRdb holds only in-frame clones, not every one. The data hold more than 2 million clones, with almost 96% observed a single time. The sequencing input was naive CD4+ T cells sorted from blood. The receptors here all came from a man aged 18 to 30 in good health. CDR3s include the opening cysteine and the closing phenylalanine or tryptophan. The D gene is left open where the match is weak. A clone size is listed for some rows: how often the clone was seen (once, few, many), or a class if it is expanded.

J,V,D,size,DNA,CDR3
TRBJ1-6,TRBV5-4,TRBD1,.,TGTGCCAGCAGCTTGTTCAGGGGGAATAATTCACCCCTCCACTTT,CASSLFRGNNSPLHF
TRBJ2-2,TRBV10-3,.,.,TGTGCCATCAGTGAGTCGGACTTCGCCCTCACCGGGGAGCTGTTTTTT,CAISESDFALTGELFF
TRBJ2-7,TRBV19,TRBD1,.,TGTGCCAGTAGTGTACCGGGACAGGGCTCCTACGAGCAGTACTTC,CASSVPGQGSYEQYF
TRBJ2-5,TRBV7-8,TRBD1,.,TGTGCCAGCAGCGGAACAGGGGCTGTGGGGGAGACCCAGTACTTC,CASSGTGAVGETQYF
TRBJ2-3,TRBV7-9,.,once,TGTGCCAGCAGCTTAGCGGATCTCGGGACGCAGTATTTT,CASSLADLGTQYF
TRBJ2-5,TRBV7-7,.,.,TGTGCTAGCAGCTCCGGGCTTCAAGAGACCCAGTACTTC,CASSSGLQETQYF
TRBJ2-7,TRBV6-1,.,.,TGTGCCAGCAGTGAGTCGGGGGCGGTGGTCTACGAGCAGTACTTC,CASSESGAVVYEQYF
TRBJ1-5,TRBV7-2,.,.,TGTGCCAGCAGCAGGGCCCTTAGCAATCAGCCCCAGCATTTT,CASSRALSNQPQHF
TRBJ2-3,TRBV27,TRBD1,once,TGTGCCAGCAGTTTACGGCGTTTGGGGACAGGGGGAGCAGATACGCAGTATTTT,CASSLRRLGTGGADTQYF
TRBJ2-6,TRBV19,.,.,TGTGCCAGTAGTATCCCACGAGGGGCCAACGTCCTGACTTTC,CASSIPRGANVLTF
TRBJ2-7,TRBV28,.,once,TGTGCCAGCAGTTTCCTTGGGACTGGTACCTACGAGCAGTACTTC,CASSFLGTGTYEQYF
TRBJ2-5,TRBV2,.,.,TGTGCCAGCAGTGAACGGCAGATCCAAGAGACCCAGTACTTC,CASSERQIQETQYF
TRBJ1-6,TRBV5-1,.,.,TGCGCCAGCAGCCTGACAGGAGATAATTCACCCCTCCACTTT,CASSLTGDNSPLHF
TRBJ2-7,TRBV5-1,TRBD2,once,TGCGCCAGCAGCTTCTCTAGCGGGGTCTCCTACGAGCAGTACTTC,CASSFSSGVSYEQYF
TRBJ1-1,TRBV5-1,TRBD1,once,TGCGCCAGCAGCCCCCGGGACAGTAACACTGAAGCTTTCTTT,CASSPRDSNTEAFF
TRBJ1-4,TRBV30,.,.,TGTGCCTGGAGTGGACAGCACAAAGGGGAAAAACTGTTTTTT,CAWSGQHKGEKLFF
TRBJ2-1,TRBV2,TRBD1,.,TGTGCCAGCAGTGAATTTAGGACAGGCAACAATGAGCAGTTCTTC,CASSEFRTGNNEQFF
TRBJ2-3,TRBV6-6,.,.,TGTGCCAGCAGTTACGTCGCATCTAGCACAGATACGCAGTATTTT,CASSYVASSTDTQYF
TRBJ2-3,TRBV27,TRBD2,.,TGTGCCAGCAGTTTTACGGGGGGGGGCACAGATACGCAGTATTTT,CASSFTGGGTDTQYF
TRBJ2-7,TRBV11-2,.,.,TGTGCCAGCAGCTTAGGGGGATATAAGTACTTC,CASSLGGYKYF
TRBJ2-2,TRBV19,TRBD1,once,TGTGCCAGTCGAGACCCAGGGGGTTGGGCCGGGGAGCTGTTTTTT,CASRDPGGWAGELFF
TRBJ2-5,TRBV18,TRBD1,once,TGTGCCAGCTCCACGGGACAGACTAATTCGGAGACCCAGTACTTC,CASSTGQTNSETQYF
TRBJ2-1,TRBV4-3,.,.,TGCGCCAGCAGCCACGAGGGGGCGGGACACAATGAGCAGTTCTTC,CASSHEGAGHNEQFF
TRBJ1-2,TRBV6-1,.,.,TGTGCCAGCAGTGGGGGCCATGGCTACACCTTC,CASSGGHGYTF
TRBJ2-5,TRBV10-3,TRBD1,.,TGTGCCACCAGGGGGAGAGGAGAGACCCAGTACTTC,CATRGRGETQYF
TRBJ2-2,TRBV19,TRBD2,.,TGTGCCAGTAGTATCAGTCCGGGGCGTCGATTAGCGGGAGAGGAAGGCGCGGAGCTGTTTTTT,CASSISPGRRLAGEEGAELFF
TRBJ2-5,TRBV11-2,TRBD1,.,TGTGCCAGCAGCCAACAGGGGGTCGGAGAGACCCAGTACTTC,CASSQQGVGETQYF
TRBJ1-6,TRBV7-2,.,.,TGTGCCAGCAGCCAGGGACTGATTTCACCCCTCCACTTT,CASSQGLISPLHF
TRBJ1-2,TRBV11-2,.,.,TGTGCCAGCAGCTTAGGTCAGGGTCTAAGTGGCTACACCTTC,CASSLGQGLSGYTF
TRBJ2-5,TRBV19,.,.,TGTGCCAGTAGTATCGGTACAAAAGAGACCCAGTACTTC,CASSIGTKETQYF
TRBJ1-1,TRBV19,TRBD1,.,TGTGCCAGTAGTATAAACGGACAGGGAGAGGCTTTCTTT,CASSINGQGEAFF
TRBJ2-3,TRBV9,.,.,TGTGCCAGCAGCGGAGGGGTCGGGGGAGCAGATACGCAGTATTTT,CASSGGVGGADTQYF
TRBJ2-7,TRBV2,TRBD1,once,TGTGCCAGCAGTGAAGGCGGGGACAGGGACTACGAGCAGTACTTC,CASSEGGDRDYEQYF
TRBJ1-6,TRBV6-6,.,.,TGTGCCAGCAGTTACTCGGCGGCAAGTTTGAATTCACCCCTCCACTTT,CASSYSAASLNSPLHF
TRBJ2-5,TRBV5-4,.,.,TGTGCCAGCAGCTTCAGCCCCCAAGAGACCCAGTACTTC,CASSFSPQETQYF
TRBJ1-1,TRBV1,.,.,TGCACCAGCAGCCAGGATAATAAAAAGAACGGGGCGCCTATGAACACTGAAGCTTTCTTT,CTSSQDNKKNGAPMNTEAFF
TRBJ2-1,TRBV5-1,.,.,TGCGCCAGCAGCTTGATGGACCGGGCCGTCAATGAGCAGTTCTTC,CASSLMDRAVNEQFF
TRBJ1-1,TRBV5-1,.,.,TGCGCCAGCAGCTTCTTCGGACGGATGAACACTGAAGCTTTCTTT,CASSFFGRMNTEAFF
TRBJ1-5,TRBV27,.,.,TGTGCCAGCAGTCGGGGCCAGGGTAGCAATCAGCCCCAGCATTTT,CASSRGQGSNQPQHF
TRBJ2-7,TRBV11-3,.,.,TGTGCCAGCAGCTTAGATCGCCTCGGGGAGCAGTACTTC,CASSLDRLGEQYF
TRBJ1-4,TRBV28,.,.,TGTGCCAGCCTAACGCCCCTTGGAGGGGCGCGGGGTGAAAAACTGTTTTTT,CASLTPLGGARGEKLFF